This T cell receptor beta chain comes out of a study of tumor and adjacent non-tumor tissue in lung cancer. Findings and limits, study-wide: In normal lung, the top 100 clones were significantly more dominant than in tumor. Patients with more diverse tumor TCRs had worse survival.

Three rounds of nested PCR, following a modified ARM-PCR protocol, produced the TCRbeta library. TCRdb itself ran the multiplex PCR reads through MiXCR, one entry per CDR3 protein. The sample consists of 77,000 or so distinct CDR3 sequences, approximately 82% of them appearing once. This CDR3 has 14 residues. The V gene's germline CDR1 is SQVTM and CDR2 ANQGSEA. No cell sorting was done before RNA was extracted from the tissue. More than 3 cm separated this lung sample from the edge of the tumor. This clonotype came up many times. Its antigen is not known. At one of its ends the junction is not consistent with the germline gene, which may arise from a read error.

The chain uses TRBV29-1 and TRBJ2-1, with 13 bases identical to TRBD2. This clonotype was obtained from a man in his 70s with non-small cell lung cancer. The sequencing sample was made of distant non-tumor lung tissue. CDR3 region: CSVGLAGGPNGQFF. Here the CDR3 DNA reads TGCAGCGTTGGACTAGCGGGAGGTCCCAATGGGCAGTTCTTC.